These 3 T cell receptor beta chains originate from one sample sequenced in a study of blood T cell repertoires in COVID-19. Here immunoSEQ multiplex PCR was the method, and the copy in TCRdb shows in-frame clones only, minus some. Of 200,000 to 250,000 clones listed, roughly 84% were seen once; the top ten hold 0.85% to 1%. Source material: peripheral blood. These receptors originate from a man aged 35 to 55 with acute or convalescent COVID-19.

The chain couples TRBV11-2 to TRBJ1-1, with D possibly matching TRBD1 (5 bases). This CDR3 comprises 15 residues. CDR1 and CDR2 from the germline V gene are SGHAT and FQNNGV. V was cut by 5 bases and J by 1 base, with 14 bases left in between. This chain's CDR3 is CASSRIGGGNTEAFF. CDR3 in DNA: TGTGCCAGCAGCCGTATTGGGGGGGGGAACACTGAAGCTTTCTTT.

The V gene is TRBV5-1, the J gene TRBJ1-2; 7 positions match TRBD1. This CDR3 region has 15 residues. Germline lookup yields CDR1 SGHRS and CDR2 YFSETQ. The trim removed 1 base at V and 7 bases at J, leaving 10 bases unmatched. This CDR3 is CASSLTGQQGSGYTF. In nucleotides, the CDR3 is TGCGCCAGCAGCTTGACCGGGCAACAGGGGAGTGGCTACACCTTC. Full variable domain (outside the CDR3, taken from reference TRBV5-1 and TRBJ1-2): KAGVTQTPRYLIKTRGQQVTLSCSPISGHRSVSWYQQTPGQGLQFLFEYFSETQRNKGNFPGRFSGRQFSNSRSEMNVSTLELGDSALYLCASSLTGQQGSGYTFGSGTRLTVV.

The rearrangement links TRBV7-3 to TRBJ2-1; 7 bases match TRBD1. The germline gives CDR1 SGHTA, CDR2 FQGTGA. CDR3 size: 13 residues. Germline trimming cut 2 bases from V and 8 bases from J; bases unmatched to any gene: 3. CDR3: CASSLGQGDEQFF. Here the CDR3 DNA reads TGTGCCAGCAGCTTAGGTCAGGGGGATGAGCAGTTCTTC. The whole variable domain, filled in from reference TRBV7-3 and TRBJ2-1, reads GAGVSQTPSNKVTEKGKYVELRCDPISGHTALYWYRQSLGQGPEFLIYFQGTGAADDSGLPNDRFFAVRPEGSVSTLKIQRTERGDSAVYLCASSLGQGDEQFFGPGTRLTVL.